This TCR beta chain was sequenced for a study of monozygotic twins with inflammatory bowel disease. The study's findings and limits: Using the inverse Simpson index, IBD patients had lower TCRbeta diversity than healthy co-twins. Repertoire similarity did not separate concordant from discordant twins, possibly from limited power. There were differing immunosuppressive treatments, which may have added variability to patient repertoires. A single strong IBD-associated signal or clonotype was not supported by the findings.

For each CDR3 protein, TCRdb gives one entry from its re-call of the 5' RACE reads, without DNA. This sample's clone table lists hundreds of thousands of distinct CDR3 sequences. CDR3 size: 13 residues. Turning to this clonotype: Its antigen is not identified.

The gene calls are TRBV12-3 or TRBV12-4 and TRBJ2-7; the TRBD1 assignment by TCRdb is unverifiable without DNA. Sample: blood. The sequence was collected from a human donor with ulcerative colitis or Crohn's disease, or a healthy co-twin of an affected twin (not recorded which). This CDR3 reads CASSYREENEQYF.